This T cell receptor (beta chain) was found in a study of beta chain features in type 1 diabetes. The study's findings and limits: Researchers report that Type 1 diabetes patients had moderately but significantly shorter TCRB CDR3s across all four CD4+ subsets. Type 1 diabetes patients had fewer VDJ junction insertions and more deletions.

This clone was detected once. Its antigen is still unknown. Expressed TCRB transcripts were sequenced after all isolated RNA was converted to cDNA. The data were produced by immunoSEQ multiplex PCR, yet TCRdb's version contains in-frame clones alone and is incomplete. The sample yields about 47,000 clones, around 40% seen once. This clonotype originated in a man aged 25 to 40 with type 1 diabetes. Sequencing used stem cell memory CD4+ T cells from blood.

This chain's CDR3 is CASSLRAGQETQYF. Here the CDR3 DNA reads TGTGCCAGCTCACTCAGAGCGGGTCAAGAGACCCAGTACTTC. The rearrangement joins TRBV18 to TRBJ2-5; D is possibly TRBD2 (6 bases). The V gene lost 4 bases and the J gene lost 2 bases, with 11 bases spanning the gap. CDR1 is KGHSH, CDR2 LQKENI, per germline. This CDR3 comprises 14 residues. Full variable domain (outside the CDR3, taken from reference TRBV18 and TRBJ2-5): NAGVMQNPRHLVRRRGQEARLRCSPMKGHSHVYWYRQLPEEGLKFMVYLQKENIIDESGMPKERFSAEFPKEGPSILRIQQVVRGDSAAYFCASSLRAGQETQYFGPGTRLLVL.